The 27 T cell receptor beta chains in this list originate from one sample, sequenced in a study of blood T cell repertoires in COVID-19. The data were produced by immunoSEQ multiplex PCR, yet TCRdb's version contains in-frame clones alone and is incomplete. Found here are about 220,000 clones, 80% of them singletons; the top ten hold roughly 7%. The sample consisted of peripheral blood. Every receptor here comes from a woman between 65 and 79 years old with acute or convalescent COVID-19.

The rearrangement uses TRBV27 and TRBJ2-2, with TRBD2 identical over 16 bases. The V gene end was trimmed by 6 bases and the J gene end by 6 bases; junction bases not matched to a gene: 10. Looked up from germline, CDR1 is MNHEY and CDR2 is SMNVEV (reference sequence). This CDR3 comprises 18 residues. The CDR3 DNA sequence: TGTGCCAGCAGCTTGGCGGGGACTAGCGGGGGGGGCCCCGGGGAGCTGTTTTTT. Encoded protein: CASSLAGTSGGGPGELFF.

This chain uses TRBV7-8 with TRBJ1-5; 8 bases fit TRBD1. Germline-derived CDR1 and CDR2 are SGHVS and FQNEAQ. This CDR3 is 17 amino acids long. The trim removed 5 bases at V and 0 bases at J, leaving 9 bases unmatched. The CDR3 reads CASSLRGRESSNQPQHF. CDR3 in DNA: TGTGCCAGCAGCCTCAGGGGGCGCGAAAGTAGCAATCAGCCCCAGCATTTT.

The V gene is TRBV7-2, the J gene TRBJ1-6; 7 nucleotides align to TRBD1. CDR3 length: 15 residues. Germline V CDR1 and CDR2: SGHTA, FQGNSA. V shed 5 bases and J 6 bases; nucleotides not matched to a gene: 7. DNA for the CDR3: TGTGCCAGCAGCCCCCAACAGGGGTCTAATTCACCCCTCCACTTT. Protein: CASSPQQGSNSPLHF. Looking up the rest from reference TRBV7-2 and TRBJ1-6 gives the full variable domain: GAGVSQSPSNKVTEKGKDVELRCDPISGHTALYWYRQSLGQGLEFLIYFQGNSAPDKSGLPSDRFSAERTGGSVSTLTIQRTQQEDSAVYLCASSPQQGSNSPLHFGNGTRLTVT.

This clone was counted only a few times. J is TRBJ1-6 and V is TRBV15; D is possibly TRBD1 (6 bases). Germline V CDR1 and CDR2: LNHNV, YYDKDF (reference sequence). Trimming removed 0 bases from V and 6 bases from J, with 15 bases in between. CDR3 length: 17 amino acids. This CDR3 is CATSRDLTRGGNSPLHF. Here the CDR3 DNA reads TGTGCCACCAGCAGAGACCTGACGAGAGGGGGTAATTCACCCCTCCACTTT.

This chain links TRBV9 with TRBJ1-2; D gene unclear. Trimming shortened V by 3 bases and J by 0 bases, and 6 bases separated the two germline ends. The germline V gene encodes CDR1 SGDLS and CDR2 YYNGEE. The CDR3 runs 13 residues. CDR3 sequence: CASSERANYGYTF. In nucleotides, the CDR3 is TGTGCCAGCAGCGAGCGGGCTAACTATGGCTACACCTTC.

The chain employs TRBV7-9 and TRBJ2-3; D is perhaps TRBD2 (6 bases). Per germline, CDR1 SEHNR and CDR2 FQNEAQ (reference sequence). Trimming cost V 8 bases and J 5 bases, with 14 bases left between them. There are 13 residues in the CDR3. In nucleotides, the CDR3 is TGTGCCAGCGGCTCTGCGGGGCAAGATACGCAGTATTTT. This gives the protein CASGSAGQDTQYF.

The CDR3 reads CASSPQSGGGYGYTF. DNA for the CDR3: TGTGCCAGCAGCCCCCAGTCAGGGGGTGGCTATGGCTACACCTTC. V usage is TRBV5-6 and J usage is TRBJ1-2, with 7 bases identical to TRBD1. J gave up 4 bases and V 4 bases, and 10 bases lay outside the gene matches. The CDR3 runs 15 residues. Germline CDR1 and CDR2: SGHDT and YYEEEE.

The chain carries TRBV5-6 and TRBJ2-3; D not certain. The CDR3 contains 15 residues. Germline V gene data show CDR1 as SGHDT and CDR2 as YYEEEE. Trimming took 6 bases from V and 2 from J, leaving 16 bases between them. Written as DNA, the CDR3 is TGTGCCAGCATCCTTGCTTTCGACATCACAGATACGCAGTATTTT. Translating it yields CASILAFDITDTQYF.

This clone was detected a few times. The chain has TRBV4-1 and TRBJ2-7; D ambiguous. Germline CDR1 and CDR2: MGHRA and YSYEKL. CDR3 size: 14 residues. Trimming left V 0 bases short and J 2 bases short, with 8 bases between. CDR3 bases: TGCGCCAGCAGCCAAGATCCGGTTACCTACGAGCAGTACTTC. Its protein is CASSQDPVTYEQYF.

The chain employs TRBV10-3 and TRBJ2-2; 9 bases fit TRBD1. Per germline, CDR1 ENHRY and CDR2 SYGVKD. The CDR3 has 14 amino acids. The junction had 5 bases not matched to a gene; V was cut back by 8 bases and J by 4 bases. The CDR3 loop is CAIGGQGSTGELFF. The CDR3 nucleotides are TGTGCCATCGGGGGACAGGGCTCCACCGGGGAGCTGTTTTTT.

The chain employs TRBV13 and TRBJ1-1; a possible D gene is TRBD1 (5 bases). V was clipped by 3 bases and J by 3 bases, with 11 bases between them. Germline V gene sequence: CDR1 PRHDT, CDR2 FYEKMQ (reference sequence). CDR3 length: 14 amino acids. Here the CDR3 reads CASSLGRWDTEAFF. CDR3 in DNA: TGTGCCAGCAGCTTGGGGCGTTGGGACACTGAAGCTTTCTTT.

The gene calls are TRBV14 and TRBJ2-7; TRBD1 aligns across 7 bases. Germline CDR1 SGHDN, CDR2 FVKESK. The CDR3 contains 17 residues. V lost 5 bases and J lost 0; bases outside the gene matches: 13. The CDR3 region has the DNA TGTGCCAGCAGCAAATGGACTGGGGACAGCCTCTCCTACGAGCAGTACGTC. It specifies CASSKWTGDSLSYEQYV.

The chain combines TRBV6-1 with TRBJ1-3; the D is unclear. The CDR3 contains 15 residues. With 2 bases removed from V and 4 bases from J, the gap between germline ends came to 12 bases. Per germline, CDR1 MNHNS and CDR2 SASEGT. The CDR3 DNA reads as TGTGCCAGCAGTGAATCCGGAGGGTGGGGAAACACCATATATTTT. Translation: CASSESGGWGNTIYF.

The chain is built from TRBV10-1 and TRBJ2-2; weak D call: TRBD1 (8 bases). The CDR3 length is 17 residues. Germline loops: CDR1 WNHNN, CDR2 SYGVQD (reference sequence). With 5 bases removed from V and 4 bases from J, the gap between germline ends came to 20 bases. CDR3 amino acids: CASSKGRVTGGTGELFF. The CDR3 DNA reads as TGCGCCAGCAGTAAAGGGAGGGTAACAGGGGGCACCGGGGAGCTGTTTTTT.

V is TRBV10-2 and J is TRBJ2-1, with 9 bases lining up with TRBD2. The V gene end was trimmed by 1 base and the J gene end by 2 bases; junction bases not matched to a gene: 9. The CDR3 sequence is 18 residues long. Germline V gene lookup returns CDR1 WSHSY and CDR2 SAAADI. CDR3 sequence: CASSELRGRGGAYNEQFF. CDR3 in DNA: TGCGCCAGCAGTGAGTTACGAGGGCGGGGGGGTGCCTACAATGAGCAGTTCTTC.

This clone was detected many times. The chain uses TRBV6-6 and TRBJ1-2, with TRBD1 as a possible D gene (5 bases). CDR1 and CDR2 from the germline V gene are MNHNY and SVGAGI (reference sequence). Between the trimmed V and J ends, which lost 5 bases and 8 bases, there was a span of 9 bases. CDR3 length: 11 amino acids. This CDR3 is CASSIDSGYTF. The CDR3 DNA follows: TGTGCCAGCAGTATTGACAGCGGCTACACCTTC.

This clone was observed a handful of times. J is TRBJ2-5 and V is TRBV6-1; 9 nucleotides line up with TRBD2. V was pared by 2 bases and J by 5 bases, with 6 bases of the junction left unmatched. CDR1 and CDR2 (germline): MNHNS, SASEGT. The CDR3 runs 15 residues. CDR3 amino acids: CASSETRGGAETQYF. CDR3 DNA sequence: TGTGCCAGCAGTGAAACGCGCGGGGGGGCCGAGACCCAGTACTTC.

The sample holds one count of this clone. The chain is built from TRBV2 and TRBJ1-1; TRBD1 is a possible D gene (6 bases). The CDR3 totals 14 residues. Germline V lookup: CDR1 SNHLY, CDR2 FYNNEI. Trimming stripped 6 bases from V and 2 bases from J, with 13 bases between. CDR3 loop: CASRGTRTNTEAFF. DNA of the CDR3: TGTGCCAGCAGGGGGACACGGACCAACACTGAAGCTTTCTTT.

The chain recombines TRBV11-2 with TRBJ2-5; D remains ambiguous. Per the germline V gene, CDR1 is SGHAT and CDR2 is FQNNGV. The CDR3 extends over 15 amino acids. Trimming left V 3 bases short and J 4 bases short, with 15 bases between. The CDR3 nucleotides are TGTGCCAGCAGCTTCCGGAGCGCACGCGGAGAGACCCAGTACTTC. Translation gives CASSFRSARGETQYF. Supplemented by reference TRBV11-2 and TRBJ2-5, the full variable domain reads EAGVAQSPRYKIIEKRQSVAFWCNPISGHATLYWYQQILGQGPKLLIQFQNNGVVDDSQLPKDRFSAERLKGVDSTLKIQPAKLEDSAVYLCASSFRSARGETQYFGPGTRLLVL.

This rearrangement joins TRBV24-1 to TRBJ2-1; 12 nucleotides align to TRBD1. The ends lost 4 bases at V and 11 bases at J; junction bases unmatched: 11. The CDR3 length is 16 residues. Germline V gene sequence: CDR1 KGHDR, CDR2 SFDVKD. Here the CDR3 reads CATSETGTGGEVKQFF. Here the CDR3 DNA reads TGTGCCACCAGTGAGACCGGGACAGGGGGCGAGGTTAAGCAGTTCTTC.

This clone was recorded many times. The chain employs TRBV4-3 and TRBJ2-3, with a tentative D call TRBD2 (5 bases). CDR3 length: 15 amino acids. Germline assignment: CDR1 LGHNA and CDR2 YSLEER. V was trimmed by 0 bases and J by 3 bases, leaving 10 bases between them. The CDR3 loop reads CASSQDLSGTDTQYF. The CDR3 DNA follows: TGCGCCAGCAGCCAAGATCTCTCGGGGACAGATACGCAGTATTTT.

This clone was found a few times. This chain joins TRBV3-1 (or the pseudogene TRBV3-2) and TRBJ1-1; D is perhaps TRBD1 (5 bases). Trimming cost V 0 bases and J 0 bases, with 20 bases left between them. From germline, CDR1 is LGHDT and CDR2 YNNKEL (reference sequence). The CDR3 sequence is 19 residues long. In nucleotides, the CDR3 is TGTGCCAGCAGCCAAGATCGCGGGGGATTGAATATACTGAACACTGAAGCTTTCTTT. It translates to CASSQDRGGLNILNTEAFF.

The chain carries TRBV6-5 and TRBJ2-7, with 8 bases that match TRBD2. The J segment lost 3 bases and the V segment lost 6 bases, leaving 4 bases of the junction unmatched. CDR3 length: 13 residues. The germline V gene encodes CDR1 MNHEY and CDR2 SVGAGI. CDR3 loop: CASRVGGDYEQYF. The DNA of the CDR3 is TGTGCCAGCAGAGTCGGGGGGGACTACGAGCAGTACTTC.

This clone was seen more than once but under ten times. This chain joins TRBV18 and TRBJ2-2; 10 bases fit TRBD1. Germline CDR1 reads KGHSH; CDR2 reads LQKENI. The CDR3 has 15 amino acids. The V segment lost 3 bases and the J segment 4 bases; nucleotides outside the gene matches: 2. The CDR3 bases are TGTGCCAGCTCACCCGGACAGGGGGGCACCGGGGAGCTGTTTTTT. As protein: CASSPGQGGTGELFF.

This clone has just a few counts. The same CDR3 can be traced to other DNA sequences in this sample. The rearrangement uses TRBV11-3 and TRBJ2-2; 7 bases fit TRBD1. V shed 1 base, J shed 2 bases, and the junction held 1 base outside the gene matches. The CDR3 loop spans 15 amino acids. The germline V gene has CDR1 SGHNT and CDR2 YENEEA. Here the CDR3 DNA reads TGTGCCAGCAGCTTAGGACAGGGAAACACCGGGGAGCTGTTTTTT. Translated: CASSLGQGNTGELFF.

V gene TRBV27 combines with J gene TRBJ2-7; D is perhaps TRBD2 (6 bases). Trimming cost V 0 bases and J 9 bases, with 12 bases left between them. Germline CDR1 and CDR2: MNHEY and SMNVEV (reference sequence). CDR3 length: 13 amino acids. The CDR3 region is CASSLSGLSRQYF. CDR3 sequence (DNA): TGTGCCAGCAGTTTATCGGGACTCTCGAGGCAGTACTTC.

This clone was recorded once. This sequence joins TRBV9 and TRBJ1-4, with D possibly TRBD1 on 5 matching bases. The length of the CDR3 is 16 residues. Trimming stripped 0 bases from V and 5 bases from J, with 14 bases between. From germline, CDR1 is SGDLS and CDR2 YYNGEE. CDR3 sequence reads: CASSVAVGAGNEKLFF. In DNA form, the CDR3 reads TGTGCCAGCAGCGTAGCTGTAGGGGCCGGGAATGAAAAACTGTTTTTT.